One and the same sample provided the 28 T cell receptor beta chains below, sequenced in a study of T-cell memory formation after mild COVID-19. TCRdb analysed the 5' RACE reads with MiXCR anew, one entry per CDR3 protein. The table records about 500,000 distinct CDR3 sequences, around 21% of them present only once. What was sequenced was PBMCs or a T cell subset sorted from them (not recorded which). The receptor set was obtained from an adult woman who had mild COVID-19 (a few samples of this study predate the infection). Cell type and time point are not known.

The CDR3 nucleotides read TGCAGTGCCGTTAGGACTAGCGGGCGCAACAATGAGCAGTTCTTC. Amino acids: CSAVRTSGRNNEQFF. The chain couples TRBV20-1 to TRBJ2-1, with 11 nucleotides matching TRBD2. CDR1 is DFQATT, CDR2 SNEGSKA, per germline (reference sequence). The CDR3 length is 15 residues. V was clipped by 6 bases and J by 5 bases; unmatched bases: 9.

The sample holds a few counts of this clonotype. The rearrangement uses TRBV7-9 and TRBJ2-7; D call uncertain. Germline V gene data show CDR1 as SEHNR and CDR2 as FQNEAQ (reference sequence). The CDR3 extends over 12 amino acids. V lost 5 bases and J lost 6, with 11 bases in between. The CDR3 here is CASSLNRGEQYF. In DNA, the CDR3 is TGTGCCAGCAGCCTGAATCGAGGCGAGCAGTACTTC.

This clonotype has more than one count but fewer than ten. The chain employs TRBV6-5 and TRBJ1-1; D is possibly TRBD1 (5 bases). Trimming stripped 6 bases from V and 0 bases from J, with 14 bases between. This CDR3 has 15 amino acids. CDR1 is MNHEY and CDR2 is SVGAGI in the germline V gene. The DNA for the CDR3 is TGTGCCAGCAGCCGTGACGGGGGTTTGAACACTGAAGCTTTCTTT. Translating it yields CASSRDGGLNTEAFF.

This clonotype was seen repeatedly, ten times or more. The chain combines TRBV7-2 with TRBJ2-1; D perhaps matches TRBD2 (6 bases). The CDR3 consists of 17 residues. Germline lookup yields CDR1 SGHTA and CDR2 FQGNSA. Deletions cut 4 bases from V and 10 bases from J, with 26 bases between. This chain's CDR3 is CASSSALLAARRGEQFF. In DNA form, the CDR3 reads TGTGCCAGCAGCTCCGCCCTATTAGCGGCTAGGCGAGGGGAGCAGTTCTTC.

This CDR3 reads CAIEPGVYNEQFF. The CDR3 coding sequence is TGTGCCATCGAGCCAGGGGTGTACAATGAGCAGTTCTTC. The chain joins TRBV2 to TRBJ2-1; D perhaps matches TRBD1 (6 bases). The CDR3 sequence is 13 residues long. CDR1 and CDR2 from the germline V gene are SNHLY and FYNNEI. V lost 10 bases and J lost 4, with 14 bases in between.

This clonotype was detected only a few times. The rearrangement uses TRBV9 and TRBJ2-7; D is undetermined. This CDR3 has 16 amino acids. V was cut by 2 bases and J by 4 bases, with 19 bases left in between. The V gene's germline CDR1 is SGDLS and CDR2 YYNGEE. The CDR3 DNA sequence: TGTGCCAGCAGCGTTAGGGCAGACAATTACCCTTACGAGCAGTACTTC. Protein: CASSVRADNYPYEQYF.

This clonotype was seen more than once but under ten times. CDR3 bases: TGTGCCAGCAGCTCCCTGGGACTAGTTGGGGATACGCAGTATTTT. It is translated as CASSSLGLVGDTQYF. The J gene is TRBJ2-3, the V gene TRBV7-3, with 8 bases matching TRBD2. Germline CDR1 is SGHTA and CDR2 is FQGTGA. The CDR3 runs 15 residues. V lost 4 bases to trimming and J lost 6 bases; unmatched junction nucleotides: 9.

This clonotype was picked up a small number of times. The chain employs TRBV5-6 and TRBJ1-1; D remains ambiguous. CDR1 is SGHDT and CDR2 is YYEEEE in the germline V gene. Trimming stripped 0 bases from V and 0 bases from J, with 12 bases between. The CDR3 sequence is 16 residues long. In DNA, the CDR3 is TGTGCCAGCAGCTTGGACAGCGTACAACTGAACACTGAAGCTTTCTTT. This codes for CASSLDSVQLNTEAFF.

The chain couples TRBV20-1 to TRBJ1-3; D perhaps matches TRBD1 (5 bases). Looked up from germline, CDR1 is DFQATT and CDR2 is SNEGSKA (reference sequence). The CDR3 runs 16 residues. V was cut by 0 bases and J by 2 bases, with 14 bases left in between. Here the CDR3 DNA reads TGCAGTGCTAGAGATAGACGGCAGGGACCTGGAAACACCATATATTTT. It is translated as CSARDRRQGPGNTIYF.

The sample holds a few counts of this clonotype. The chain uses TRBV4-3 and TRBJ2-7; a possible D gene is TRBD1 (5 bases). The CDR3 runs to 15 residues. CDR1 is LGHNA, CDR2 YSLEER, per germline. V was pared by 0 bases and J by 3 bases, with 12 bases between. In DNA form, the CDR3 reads TGCGCCAGCAGCCAAGAATTAGCCAGGGTCTACGAGCAGTACTTC. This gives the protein CASSQELARVYEQYF.

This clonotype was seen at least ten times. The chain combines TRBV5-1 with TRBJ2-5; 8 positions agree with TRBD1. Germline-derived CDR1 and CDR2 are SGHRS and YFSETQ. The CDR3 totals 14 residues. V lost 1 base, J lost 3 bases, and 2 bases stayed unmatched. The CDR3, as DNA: TGCGCCAGCAGCTTGCAGGGGGCAGAAGAGACCCAGTACTTC. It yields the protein CASSLQGAEETQYF.

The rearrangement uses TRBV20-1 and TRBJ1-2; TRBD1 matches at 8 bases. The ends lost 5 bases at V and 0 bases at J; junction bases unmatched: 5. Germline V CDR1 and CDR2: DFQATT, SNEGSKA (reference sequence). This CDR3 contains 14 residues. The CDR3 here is CSAPSRGPNYGYTF. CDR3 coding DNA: TGCAGTGCTCCAAGCAGGGGGCCTAACTATGGCTACACCTTC.

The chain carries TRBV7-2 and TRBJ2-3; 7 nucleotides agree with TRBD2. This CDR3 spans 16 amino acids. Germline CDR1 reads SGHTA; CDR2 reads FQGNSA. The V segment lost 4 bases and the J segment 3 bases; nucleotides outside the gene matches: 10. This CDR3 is CASSSGLVWTTDTQYF. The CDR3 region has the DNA TGTGCCAGCAGCTCCGGACTAGTTTGGACGACAGATACGCAGTATTTT. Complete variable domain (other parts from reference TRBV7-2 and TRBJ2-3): GAGVSQSPSNKVTEKGKDVELRCDPISGHTALYWYRQSLGQGLEFLIYFQGNSAPDKSGLPSDRFSAERTGGSVSTLTIQRTQQEDSAVYLCASSSGLVWTTDTQYFGPGTRLTVL.

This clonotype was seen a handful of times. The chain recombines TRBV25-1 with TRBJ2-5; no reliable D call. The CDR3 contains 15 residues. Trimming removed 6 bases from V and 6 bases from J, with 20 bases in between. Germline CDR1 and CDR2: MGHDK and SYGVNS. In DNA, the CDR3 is TGTGCCAGCAGCCAGTCTGTGGGCCTGGCCAAGACCCAGTACTTC. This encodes CASSQSVGLAKTQYF.

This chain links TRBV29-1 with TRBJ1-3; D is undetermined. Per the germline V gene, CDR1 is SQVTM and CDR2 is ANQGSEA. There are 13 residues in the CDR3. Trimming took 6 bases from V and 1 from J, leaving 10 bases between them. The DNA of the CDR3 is TGCAGCGTAAGGGTGTATTCTGGAAACACCATATATTTT. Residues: CSVRVYSGNTIYF. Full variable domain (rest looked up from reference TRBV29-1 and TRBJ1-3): SAVISQKPSRDICQRGTSLTIQCQVDSQVTMMFWYRQQPGQSLTLIATANQGSEATYESGFVIDKFPISRPNLTFSTLTVSNMSPEDSSIYLCSVRVYSGNTIYFGEGSWLTVV.

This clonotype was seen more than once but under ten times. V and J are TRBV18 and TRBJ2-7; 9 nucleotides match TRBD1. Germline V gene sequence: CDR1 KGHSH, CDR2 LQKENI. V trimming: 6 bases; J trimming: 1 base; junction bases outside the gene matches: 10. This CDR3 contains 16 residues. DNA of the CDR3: TGTGCCAGCTCCGTGGGCCGGACAGGGGTTTCCTACGAGCAGTACTTC. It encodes CASSVGRTGVSYEQYF.

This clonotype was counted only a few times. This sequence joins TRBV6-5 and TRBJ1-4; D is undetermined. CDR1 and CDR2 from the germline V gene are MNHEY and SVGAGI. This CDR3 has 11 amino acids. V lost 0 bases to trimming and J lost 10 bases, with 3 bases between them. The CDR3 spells CASSYSGKLFF. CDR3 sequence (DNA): TGTGCCAGCAGTTACTCCGGAAAACTGTTTTTT.

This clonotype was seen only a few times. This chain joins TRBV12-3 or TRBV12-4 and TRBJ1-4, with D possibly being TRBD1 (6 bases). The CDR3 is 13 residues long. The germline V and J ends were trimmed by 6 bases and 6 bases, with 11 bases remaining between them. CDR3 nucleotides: TGTGCCAGCAGCCGGACAGAAGATGAAAAACTGTTTTTT. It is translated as CASSRTEDEKLFF.

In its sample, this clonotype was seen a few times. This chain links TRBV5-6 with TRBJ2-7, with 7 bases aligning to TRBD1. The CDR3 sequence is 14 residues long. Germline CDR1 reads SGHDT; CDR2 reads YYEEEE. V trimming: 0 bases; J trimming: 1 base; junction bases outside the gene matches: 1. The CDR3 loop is CASSLVGQSYEQYF. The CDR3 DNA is TGTGCCAGCAGCTTGGTGGGACAGTCCTACGAGCAGTACTTC.

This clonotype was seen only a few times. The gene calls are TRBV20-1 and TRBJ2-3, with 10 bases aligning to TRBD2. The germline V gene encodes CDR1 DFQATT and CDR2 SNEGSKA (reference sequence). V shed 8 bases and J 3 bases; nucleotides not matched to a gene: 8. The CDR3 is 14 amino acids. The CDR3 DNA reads TGCAGTCCCCAGCGGGAGGGAATGACAGATACGCAGTATTTT. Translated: CSPQREGMTDTQYF.

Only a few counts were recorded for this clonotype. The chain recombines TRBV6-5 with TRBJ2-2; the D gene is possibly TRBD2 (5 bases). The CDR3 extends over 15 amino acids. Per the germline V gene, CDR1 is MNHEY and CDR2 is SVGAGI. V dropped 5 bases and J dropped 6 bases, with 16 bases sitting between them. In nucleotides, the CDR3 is TGTGCCAGCAGTCCCCGCGAGGAGGACCCCGGGGAGCTGTTTTTT. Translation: CASSPREEDPGELFF.

CDR3 nucleotide sequence: TGTGCCATCAGTGAGTCCGACGCCATCTCCTACGAGCAGTACTTC. This sequence encodes CAISESDAISYEQYF. The V and J genes are TRBV10-3 and TRBJ2-7; no definite D call. The CDR3 is 15 amino acids. Trimming removed 0 bases from V and 0 bases from J, with 9 bases in between. CDR1 and CDR2 from the germline V gene are ENHRY and SYGVKD.

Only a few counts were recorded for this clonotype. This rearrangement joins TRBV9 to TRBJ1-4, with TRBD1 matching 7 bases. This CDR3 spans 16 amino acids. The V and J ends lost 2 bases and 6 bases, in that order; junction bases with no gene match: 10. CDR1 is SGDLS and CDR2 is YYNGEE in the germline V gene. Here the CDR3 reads CASSVRQGGVDEKLFF. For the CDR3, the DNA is TGTGCCAGCAGCGTCCGACAGGGAGGAGTCGATGAAAAACTGTTTTTT.

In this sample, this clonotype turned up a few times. Here the CDR3 DNA reads TGTGCCAGCAGTTTTGAGCTCACCATTTGGCAACGTGAGTACAATGAGCAGTTCTTC. Amino acid sequence: CASSFELTIWQREYNEQFF. This chain uses TRBV6-2 or TRBV6-3 with TRBJ2-1, with no clear D. V gave up 4 bases and J gave up 4 bases, with 26 bases separating them. Germline V gene lookup returns CDR1 MNHEY and CDR2 SVGEGT. The CDR3 loop spans 19 amino acids.

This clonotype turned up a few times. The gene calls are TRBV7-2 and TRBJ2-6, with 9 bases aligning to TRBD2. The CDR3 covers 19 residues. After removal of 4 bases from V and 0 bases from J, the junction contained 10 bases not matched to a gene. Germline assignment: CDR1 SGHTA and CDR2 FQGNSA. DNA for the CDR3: TGTGCCAGCAGCTGGACTAGCGCGAATACCTTCTCTGGGGCCAACGTCCTGACTTTC. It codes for CASSWTSANTFSGANVLTF.

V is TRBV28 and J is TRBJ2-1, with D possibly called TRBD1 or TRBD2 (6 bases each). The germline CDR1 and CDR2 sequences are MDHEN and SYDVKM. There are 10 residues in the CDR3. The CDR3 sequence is CLRGANEQFF. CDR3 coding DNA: TGTTTAAGGGGGGCCAATGAGCAGTTCTTC. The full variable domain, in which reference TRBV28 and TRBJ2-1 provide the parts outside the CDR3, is DVKVTQSSRYLVKRTGEKVFLECVQDMDHENMFWYRQDPGLGLRLIYFSYDVKMKEKGDIPEGYSVSREKKERFSLILESASTNQTSMYLCLRGANEQFFGPGTRLTVL.

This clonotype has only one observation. CDR3: CASSLVLAGHYEQYF. CDR3 in DNA: TGTGCCAGCAGCTTAGTCCTAGCGGGGCACTACGAGCAGTACTTC. V and J are TRBV11-3 and TRBJ2-7; 9 nucleotides match TRBD2. The J segment lost 3 bases and the V segment lost 1 base, leaving 4 bases of the junction unmatched. Germline loops: CDR1 SGHNT, CDR2 YENEEA. The CDR3 is 15 amino acids. Variable domain in full (rest from reference TRBV11-3 and TRBJ2-7): EAGVVQSPRYKIIEKKQPVAFWCNPISGHNTLYWYLQNLGQGPELLIRYENEEAVDDSQLPKDRFSAERLKGVDSTLKIQPAELGDSAVYLCASSLVLAGHYEQYFGPGTRLTVT.

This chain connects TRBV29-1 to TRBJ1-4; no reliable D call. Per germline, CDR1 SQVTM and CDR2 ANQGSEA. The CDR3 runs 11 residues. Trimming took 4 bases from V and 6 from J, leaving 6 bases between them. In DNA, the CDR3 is TGCAGCGTTGGACGGGATGAAAAACTGTTTTTT. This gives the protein CSVGRDEKLFF. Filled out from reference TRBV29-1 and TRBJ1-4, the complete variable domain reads SAVISQKPSRDICQRGTSLTIQCQVDSQVTMMFWYRQQPGQSLTLIATANQGSEATYESGFVIDKFPISRPNLTFSTLTVSNMSPEDSSIYLCSVGRDEKLFFGSGTQLSVL.